This T cell receptor beta chain was captured by sequencing in a study of cytomegalovirus exposure and HLA in healthy donors. For the study at large: Of the donors genotyped, approximately 410 in all, about 80% fell in the Caucasian-associated ancestry cluster.

About this clone: Its cognate antigen is unknown.

Overall study findings and caveats: What a later analysis showed was that several of the most significant clusters appeared linked to common viral pathogens. Rates of TCR association differed by HLA locus in a later analysis, with DRB1 highest and HLA-C lowest.

Primers for the PCR totalled 60 Vbeta and 13 Jbeta. Assay used: immunoSEQ multiplex PCR; TCRdb lists only in-frame clones, some missing. Its listing shows 130,000 or so clones. The clonotype comes from a woman under 30 in good health and CMV-seronegative. The sequenced material came from PBMCs.

This CDR3 is CASSNLGGGSNEQFF. In DNA form, the CDR3 reads TGTGCCAGCAGCAACCTAGGGGGTGGTTCCAATGAGCAGTTCTTC. This chain links TRBV7-7 with TRBJ2-1; D might be TRBD1 (6 bases). Trimming removed 5 bases at V and 6 bases at J, with 17 bases between. This CDR3 contains 15 residues. Germline CDR1 and CDR2: SSHAT and FNYEAQ (reference sequence).